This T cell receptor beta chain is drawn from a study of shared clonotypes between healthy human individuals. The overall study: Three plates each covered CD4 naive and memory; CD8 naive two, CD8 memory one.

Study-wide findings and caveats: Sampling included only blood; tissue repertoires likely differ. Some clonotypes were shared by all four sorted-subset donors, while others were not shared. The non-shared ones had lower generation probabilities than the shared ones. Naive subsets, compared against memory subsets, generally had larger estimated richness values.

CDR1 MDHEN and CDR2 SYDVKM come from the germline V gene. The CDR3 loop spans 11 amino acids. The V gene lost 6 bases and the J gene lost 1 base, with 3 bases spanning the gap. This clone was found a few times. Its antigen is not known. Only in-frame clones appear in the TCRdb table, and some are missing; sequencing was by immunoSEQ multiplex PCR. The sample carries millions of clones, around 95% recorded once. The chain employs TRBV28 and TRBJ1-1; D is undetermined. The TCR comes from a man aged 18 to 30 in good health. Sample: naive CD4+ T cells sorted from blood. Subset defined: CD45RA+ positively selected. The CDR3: CASRWNTEAFF. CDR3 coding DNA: TGTGCCAGCAGATGGAACACTGAAGCTTTCTTT.